This T cell receptor (beta chain) was sequenced in a study of control samples from healthy donors and cancer patients. Germline values: CDR1 SGDLS, CDR2 YYNGEE. V was pared by 4 bases and J by 3 bases, with 17 bases between. The CDR3 spans 16 residues. The repertoire was sequenced with immunoSEQ multiplex PCR; TCRdb's copy has only in-frame clones and lacks some. This sample carries about 130,000 clones, just under 95% of them seen once, and the ten largest clones take 11% to 15%. This clonotype was obtained from a man between 60 and 70 years old with colorectal cancer. Sample: PBMCs. The chain combines TRBV9 with TRBJ2-1; the D gene is possibly TRBD2 (6 bases). As DNA, the CDR3 is TGTGCCAGCAGCCGGGGTGGGACTCCCCTCTACAATGAGCAGTTCTTC. Its translation: CASSRGGTPLYNEQFF.